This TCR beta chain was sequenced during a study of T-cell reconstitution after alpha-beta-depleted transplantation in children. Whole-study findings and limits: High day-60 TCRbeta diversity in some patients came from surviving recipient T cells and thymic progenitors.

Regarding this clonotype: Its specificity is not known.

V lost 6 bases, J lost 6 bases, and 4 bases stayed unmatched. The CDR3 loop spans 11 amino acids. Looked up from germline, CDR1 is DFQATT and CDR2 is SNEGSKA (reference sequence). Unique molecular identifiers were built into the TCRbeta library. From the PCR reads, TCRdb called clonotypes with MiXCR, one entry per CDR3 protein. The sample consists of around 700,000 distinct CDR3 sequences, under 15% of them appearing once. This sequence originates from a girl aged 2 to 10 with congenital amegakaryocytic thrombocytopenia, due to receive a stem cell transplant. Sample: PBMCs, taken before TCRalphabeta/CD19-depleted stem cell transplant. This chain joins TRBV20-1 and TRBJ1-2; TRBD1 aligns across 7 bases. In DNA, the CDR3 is TGCAGTGCCTTCGGGACAGATGGCTACACCTTC. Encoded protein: CSAFGTDGYTF.